This T cell receptor beta chain was sequenced during a study of CD8+ T cells in alopecia areata. Trimming pared 1 base from V and 1 base from J, leaving 13 bases between. The CDR3 totals 15 residues. The V gene's germline CDR1 is GTSNPN and CDR2 SVGIG (reference sequence). Isolated RNA was reverse transcribed into cDNA used as the sequencing template. Assay used: immunoSEQ multiplex PCR; TCRdb lists only in-frame clones, some missing. The repertoire holds under 250,000 clones, with about 53% as singletons. The gene calls are TRBV30 and TRBJ1-1; weak D call: TRBD1 (5 bases). Here the sequenced sample was CD4+ T cells sorted from blood, taken at week 0. The origin of this receptor is a human donor with alopecia areata. The CDR3 DNA follows: TGTGCCTGGAGTGAGGGGTACGTAACGAACACTGAAGCTTTCTTT. This translates into CAWSEGYVTNTEAFF.